A single sample is the source of the 3 T cell receptor beta chains below, sequenced in a study of identical twins. TCRdb independently ran MiXCR on the 5' RACE reads; one entry per CDR3 protein. This table has 350,000 to 400,000 distinct CDR3 sequences, 9% to 10% appearing once. What was sequenced was naive T cells sorted from blood. Receptors originate from a woman between 45 and 65 years old in good health.

This clonotype was counted ten times or more. This chain's CDR3 is CASSLLQGATEAFF. CDR3 DNA sequence: TGCGCCAGCAGCCTACTACAGGGGGCGACTGAAGCTTTCTTT. The genes are TRBV4-1 and TRBJ1-1; 9 nucleotides agree with TRBD1. The CDR3 contains 14 residues. Trimming took 4 bases from V and 5 from J; bases not matched to a gene: 5. Germline lookup yields CDR1 MGHRA and CDR2 YSYEKL.

The chain recombines TRBV20-1 with TRBJ2-2; 8 bases align to TRBD2. Unmatched junction bases numbered 4, after V lost 1 base and J lost 0 bases. The CDR3 sequence is 16 residues long. The germline gives CDR1 DFQATT, CDR2 SNEGSKA (reference sequence). CDR3 nucleotide sequence: TGCAGTGCTAGAGTGGATAGCGGGGCGAACACCGGGGAGCTGTTTTTT. It is translated as CSARVDSGANTGELFF.

The chain joins TRBV20-1 to TRBJ2-1; 10 bases fit TRBD2. V lost 6 bases, J lost 5 bases, and 7 bases stayed unmatched. This CDR3 has 14 amino acids. The germline V gene encodes CDR1 DFQATT and CDR2 SNEGSKA (reference sequence). CDR3 DNA: TGCAGTGCATGGAGCGGGAGGGCCCACAATGAGCAGTTCTTC. Its protein product is CSAWSGRAHNEQFF.